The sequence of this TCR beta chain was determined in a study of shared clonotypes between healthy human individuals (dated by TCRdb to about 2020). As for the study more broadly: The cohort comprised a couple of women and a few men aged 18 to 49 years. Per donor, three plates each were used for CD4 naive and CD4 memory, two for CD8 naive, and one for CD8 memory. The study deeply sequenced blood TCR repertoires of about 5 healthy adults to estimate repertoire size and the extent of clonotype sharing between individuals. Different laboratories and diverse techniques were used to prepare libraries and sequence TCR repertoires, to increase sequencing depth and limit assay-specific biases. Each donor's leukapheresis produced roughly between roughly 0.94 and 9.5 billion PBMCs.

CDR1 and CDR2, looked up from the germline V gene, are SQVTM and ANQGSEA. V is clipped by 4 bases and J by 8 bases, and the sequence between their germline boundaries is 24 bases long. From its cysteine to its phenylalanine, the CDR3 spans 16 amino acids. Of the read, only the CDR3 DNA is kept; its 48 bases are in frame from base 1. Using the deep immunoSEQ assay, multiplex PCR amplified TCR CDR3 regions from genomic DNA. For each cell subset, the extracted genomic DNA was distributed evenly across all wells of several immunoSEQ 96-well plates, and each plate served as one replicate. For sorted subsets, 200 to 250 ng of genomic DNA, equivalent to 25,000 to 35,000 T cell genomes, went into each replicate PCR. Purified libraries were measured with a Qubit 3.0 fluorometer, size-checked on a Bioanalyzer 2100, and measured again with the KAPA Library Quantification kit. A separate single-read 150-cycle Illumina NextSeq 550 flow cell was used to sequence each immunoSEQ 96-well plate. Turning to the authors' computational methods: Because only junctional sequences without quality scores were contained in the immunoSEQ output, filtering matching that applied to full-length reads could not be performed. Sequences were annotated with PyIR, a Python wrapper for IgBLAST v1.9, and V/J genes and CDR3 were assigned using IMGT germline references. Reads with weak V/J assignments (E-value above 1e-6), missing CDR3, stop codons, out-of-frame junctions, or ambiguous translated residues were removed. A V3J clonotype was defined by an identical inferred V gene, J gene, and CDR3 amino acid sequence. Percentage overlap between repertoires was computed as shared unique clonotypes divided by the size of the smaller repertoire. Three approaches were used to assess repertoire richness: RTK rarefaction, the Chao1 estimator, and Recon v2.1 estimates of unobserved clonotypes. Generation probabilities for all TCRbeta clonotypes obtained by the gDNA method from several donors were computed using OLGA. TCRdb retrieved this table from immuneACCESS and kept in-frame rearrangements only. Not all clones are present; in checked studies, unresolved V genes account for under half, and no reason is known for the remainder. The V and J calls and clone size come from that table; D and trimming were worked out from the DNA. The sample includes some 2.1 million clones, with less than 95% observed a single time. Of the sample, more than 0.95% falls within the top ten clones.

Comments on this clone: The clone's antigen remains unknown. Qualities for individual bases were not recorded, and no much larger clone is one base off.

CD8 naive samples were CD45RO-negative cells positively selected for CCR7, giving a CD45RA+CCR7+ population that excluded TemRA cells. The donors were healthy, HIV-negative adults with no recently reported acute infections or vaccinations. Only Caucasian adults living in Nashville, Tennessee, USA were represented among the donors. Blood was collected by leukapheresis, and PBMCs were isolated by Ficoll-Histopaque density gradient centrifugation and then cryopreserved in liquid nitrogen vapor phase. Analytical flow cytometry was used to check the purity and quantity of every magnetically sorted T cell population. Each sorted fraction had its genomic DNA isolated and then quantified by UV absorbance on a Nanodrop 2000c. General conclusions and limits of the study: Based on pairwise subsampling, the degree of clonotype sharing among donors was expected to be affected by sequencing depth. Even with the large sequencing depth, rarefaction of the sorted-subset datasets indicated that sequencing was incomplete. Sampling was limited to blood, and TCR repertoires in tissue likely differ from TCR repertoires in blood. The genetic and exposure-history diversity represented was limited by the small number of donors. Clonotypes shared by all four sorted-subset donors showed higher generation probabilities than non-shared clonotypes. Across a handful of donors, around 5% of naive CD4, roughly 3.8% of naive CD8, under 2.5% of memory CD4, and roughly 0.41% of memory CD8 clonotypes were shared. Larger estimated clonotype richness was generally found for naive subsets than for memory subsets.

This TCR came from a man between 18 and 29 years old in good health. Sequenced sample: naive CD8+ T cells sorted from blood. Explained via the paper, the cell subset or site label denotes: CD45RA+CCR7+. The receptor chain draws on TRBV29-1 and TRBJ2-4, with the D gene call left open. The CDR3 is CSVVDTAPLLGDIQYF. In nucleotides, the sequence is TGCAGCGTTGTCGATACCGCCCCCCTATTAGGAGACATTCAGTACTTC.